The 10 T cell receptor beta chains in this list originate from one sample, sequenced in a study of OX40 agonist ivuxolimab in advanced cancers. Sequenced by immunoSEQ multiplex PCR; TCRdb stores in-frame clones only, minus some. This sample has around 45,000 clones, with around 88% found just once. The starting material was CD4+ or CD8+ T cells sorted from blood, obtained in a trial of the OX40 agonist ivuxolimab. The source is an adult with an advanced solid tumor such as melanoma, head and neck, liver or kidney cancer.

This sequence joins TRBV5-1 and TRBJ2-2; TRBD2 aligns across 8 bases. The CDR3 has 16 residues. Losses at the gene ends were 6 bases for V and 3 bases for J; bases not matched to a gene: 10. The germline gives CDR1 SGHRS, CDR2 YFSETQ. The chain's CDR3 is CASTPTSGGDTGELFF. In nucleotides, the CDR3 is TGCGCCAGCACACCTACGAGCGGGGGAGACACCGGGGAGCTGTTTTTT.

This chain joins TRBV5-4 and TRBJ2-1; D gene ambiguous. The CDR3 is 15 residues long. Germline loops: CDR1 SGHNT, CDR2 YYREEE (reference sequence). The V end lost 2 bases, the J end lost 0 bases, and 9 bases lay between the germline ends. The CDR3 loop is CASSFGASSYNEQFF. In nucleotides, the CDR3 is TGTGCCAGCAGCTTTGGAGCGAGCTCCTACAATGAGCAGTTCTTC.

The V and J genes are TRBV5-6 and TRBJ1-4, with D unclear. V was trimmed by 1 base and J by 1 base, leaving 5 bases between them. The germline gives CDR1 SGHDT, CDR2 YYEEEE. This CDR3 is built from 14 residues. CDR3 DNA: TGTGCCAGCAGCTTGAGGATAACTAATGAAAAACTGTTTTTT. Its protein product is CASSLRITNEKLFF.

The chain employs TRBV9 and TRBJ1-1, with D perhaps matching TRBD1 (6 bases). The germline V and J ends were trimmed by 3 bases and 1 base, with 13 bases remaining between them. Germline CDR1 and CDR2: SGDLS and YYNGEE. The CDR3 sequence is 15 residues long. CDR3 nucleotides: TGTGCCAGCAGCGCCCTGGGAGGGGGGAACACTGAAGCTTTCTTT. Translated, it gives CASSALGGGNTEAFF.

The chain is built from TRBV11-2 and TRBJ2-1, with D possibly called TRBD1 or TRBD2 (5 bases each). Germline lookup yields CDR1 SGHAT and CDR2 FQNNGV. V was pared by 1 base and J by 9 bases, with 7 bases between. The CDR3 extends over 12 amino acids. The CDR3 loop is CASSLAGSEQFF. The CDR3 DNA sequence: TGTGCCAGCAGCTTAGCAGGGAGTGAGCAGTTCTTC.

The V gene is TRBV5-4, the J gene TRBJ2-3; D is uncertain. There are 15 residues in the CDR3. CDR1 SGHNT and CDR2 YYREEE come from the germline V gene (reference sequence). Trimming removed 1 base from V and 2 bases from J, with 11 bases in between. In DNA form, the CDR3 reads TGTGCCAGCAGCTTGTTCGCCACCCACACAGATACGCAGTATTTT. Its translation: CASSLFATHTDTQYF. Full variable domain (outside the CDR3, taken from reference TRBV5-4 and TRBJ2-3): ETGVTQSPTHLIKTRGQQVTLRCSSQSGHNTVSWYQQALGQGPQFIFQYYREEENGRGNFPPRFSGLQFPNYSSELNVNALELDDSALYLCASSLFATHTDTQYFGPGTRLTVL.

CDR3 region: CASSMDRNTEAFF. The CDR3 bases are TGTGCCAGCTCAATGGACAGGAACACTGAAGCTTTCTTT. The V gene is TRBV18, the J gene TRBJ1-1, with D maybe TRBD1 (6 bases). Trimming removed 5 bases at V and 1 base at J, with 8 bases between. This CDR3 is 13 amino acids long. From germline, CDR1 is KGHSH and CDR2 LQKENI.

This chain connects TRBV6-4 to TRBJ1-3; no clear D. This CDR3 comprises 14 residues. Germline assignment: CDR1 MRHNA and CDR2 SNTAGT. V dropped 5 bases and J dropped 2 bases, with 10 bases sitting between them. CDR3 region: CASSLNTPGNTIYF. The DNA for the CDR3 is TGTGCCAGCAGTTTAAACACTCCTGGAAACACCATATATTTT.

V gene TRBV19 combines with J gene TRBJ1-5; D perhaps matches TRBD1 (6 bases). CDR1 is LNHDA, CDR2 SQIVND, per germline (reference sequence). The germline V and J ends were trimmed by 5 bases and 4 bases, with 18 bases remaining between them. The CDR3 runs 16 residues. CDR3 loop: CASSFLRGGRNQPQHF. The DNA for the CDR3 is TGTGCCAGTAGTTTCCTTCGGGGGGGCCGGAATCAGCCCCAGCATTTT. Full variable domain (rest looked up from reference TRBV19 and TRBJ1-5): DGGITQSPKYLFRKEGQNVTLSCEQNLNHDAMYWYRQDPGQGLRLIYYSQIVNDFQKGDIAEGYSVSREKKESFPLTVTSAQKNPTAFYLCASSFLRGGRNQPQHFGDGTRLSIL.

V gene TRBV28 combines with J gene TRBJ1-5, with 8 bases matching TRBD1. The V gene's germline CDR1 is MDHEN and CDR2 SYDVKM. The CDR3 loop spans 15 amino acids. After removal of 4 bases from V and 3 bases from J, the junction contained 5 bases not matched to a gene. The CDR3, as DNA: TGTGCCAGCAGTTATCCGGACAGGGCCAATCAGCCCCAGCATTTT. Translated, it gives CASSYPDRANQPQHF.